The 14 T cell receptor beta chains reported below all come from one sample, sequenced in a study of T cells in localized non-small cell lung cancer. Sequencing used immunoSEQ multiplex PCR; TCRdb keeps in-frame clones, though not all of them. This table has 23,000 or so clones, about 90% appearing once. Specimen: peripheral blood, collected before any cancer treatment. These receptors all come from an older male donor with stage II squamous cell lung carcinoma.

In this sample, this clone turned up once. The V and J genes are TRBV6-5 and TRBJ2-3; 7 bases align to TRBD1. The V gene's germline CDR1 is MNHEY and CDR2 SVGAGI. The length of the CDR3 is 15 residues. After removal of 4 bases from V and 2 bases from J, the junction contained 6 bases not matched to a gene. The CDR3 sequence: CASSSGQLATDTQYF. The CDR3 bases are TGTGCCAGCAGTTCGGGACAGTTGGCCACAGATACGCAGTATTTT.

V gene TRBV7-9 combines with J gene TRBJ1-3; TRBD1 matches at 9 bases. The V and J ends lost 6 bases and 4 bases, in that order; junction bases with no gene match: 4. Germline V gene sequence: CDR1 SEHNR, CDR2 FQNEAQ (reference sequence). The CDR3 loop spans 14 amino acids. CDR3 in DNA: TGTGCCAGCAGGACCGGGACAGGGGGAAACACCATATATTTT. This gives the protein CASRTGTGGNTIYF.

The J gene is TRBJ2-2, the V gene TRBV5-5, with TRBD2 as a possible D gene (5 bases). This CDR3 has 17 residues. Germline-derived CDR1 and CDR2 are SGHKS and YYEKEE (reference sequence). V lost 3 bases to trimming and J lost 1 base, with 16 bases between them. CDR3 DNA: TGTGCCAGCAGCTCCGGGGAGTACTCCCGGAACACCGGGGAGCTGTTTTTT. This gives the protein CASSSGEYSRNTGELFF.

The V gene is TRBV7-7, the J gene TRBJ1-6, with a tentative D call TRBD1 (5 bases). The CDR3 runs to 17 residues. Germline loops: CDR1 SSHAT, CDR2 FNYEAQ (reference sequence). Between the trimmed V and J ends, which lost 6 bases and 4 bases, there was a span of 19 bases. As DNA, the CDR3 is TGTGCCAGCAGTCGGGACTCTCAAGACCGTTATAATTCACCCCTCCACTTT. This translates into CASSRDSQDRYNSPLHF.

This clone was picked up a small number of times. The J gene is TRBJ1-1, the V gene TRBV9; 7 nucleotides line up with TRBD1. This CDR3 is built from 14 residues. Unmatched junction bases numbered 7, after V lost 0 bases and J lost 8 bases. Germline V CDR1 and CDR2: SGDLS, YYNGEE. The CDR3: CASSVGGQVAEAFF. In nucleotides, the CDR3 is TGTGCCAGCAGCGTAGGCGGACAGGTTGCCGAAGCTTTCTTT. Based on the CDR3 plus reference TRBV9 and TRBJ1-1, the full variable domain is DSGVTQTPKHLITATGQRVTLRCSPRSGDLSVYWYQQSLDQGLQFLIQYYNGEERAKGNILERFSAQQFPDLHSELNLSSLELGDSALYFCASSVGGQVAEAFFGQGTRLTVV.

V gene TRBV18 combines with J gene TRBJ2-5; D uncertain. Trimming took 3 bases from V and 4 from J, leaving 6 bases between them. CDR1 and CDR2 (germline): KGHSH, LQKENI. The CDR3 covers 12 residues. CDR3 in DNA: TGTGCCAGCTCACCGGAAAGAGAGACCCAGTACTTC. Its translation: CASSPERETQYF.

This clone was observed a single time. This sequence joins TRBV9 and TRBJ2-3; TRBD2 is a possible D gene (7 bases). The CDR3 loop spans 15 amino acids. Germline V gives CDR1 SGDLS, CDR2 YYNGEE. V lost 0 bases and J 0 bases, leaving 8 bases between the germline ends. In DNA, the CDR3 is TGTGCCAGCAGCGTAGGGGGGGGCAGCACAGATACGCAGTATTTT. Its translation: CASSVGGGSTDTQYF.

The chain employs TRBV5-5 and TRBJ1-1; D uncertain. Trimming stripped 2 bases from V and 0 bases from J, with 5 bases between. The CDR3 totals 13 residues. Per the germline V gene, CDR1 is SGHKS and CDR2 is YYEKEE (reference sequence). In DNA, the CDR3 is TGTGCCAGCAGCTTCTCACTGAACACTGAAGCTTTCTTT. Translated: CASSFSLNTEAFF.

The V gene is TRBV5-1, the J gene TRBJ1-1; maybe TRBD1 (5 bases). This CDR3 comprises 14 residues. The V end lost 3 bases, the J end lost 1 base, and 10 bases lay between the germline ends. Germline-derived CDR1 and CDR2 are SGHRS and YFSETQ. In DNA form, the CDR3 reads TGCGCCAGCAGCTCCGGACAACCGAACACTGAAGCTTTCTTT. Amino acid sequence: CASSSGQPNTEAFF.

V and J are TRBV5-4 and TRBJ1-1; D not resolved. The CDR3 loop spans 13 amino acids. Trimming removed 4 bases from V and 5 bases from J, with 12 bases in between. Germline V gene data show CDR1 as SGHNT and CDR2 as YYREEE (reference sequence). The CDR3 DNA reads as TGTGCCAGCAGCGTCGGAGGTGGGACTGAAGCTTTCTTT. Encoded protein: CASSVGGGTEAFF.

The rearrangement joins TRBV4-3 to TRBJ2-3, with D possibly TRBD2 on 6 matching bases. The germline gives CDR1 LGHNA, CDR2 YSLEER. Trimming shortened V by 3 bases and J by 3 bases, and 13 bases separated the two germline ends. The CDR3 is made up of 15 amino acids. CDR3 nucleotides: TGCGCCAGCAGCCAGGCCGGGACTTTGACAGATACGCAGTATTTT. As protein: CASSQAGTLTDTQYF.

The V call is TRBV7-2, the J call TRBJ2-5; 9 bases align to TRBD2. V lost 3 bases, J lost 5 bases, and 10 bases stayed unmatched. Per the germline V gene, CDR1 is SGHTA and CDR2 is FQGNSA. The CDR3 sequence is 16 residues long. The CDR3 spells CASSFFPRGGGETQYF. The CDR3 nucleotides read TGTGCCAGCAGCTTTTTTCCGCGGGGGGGCGGCGAGACCCAGTACTTC.

The chain combines TRBV19 with TRBJ1-3, with 8 positions matching TRBD1. Losses at the gene ends were 9 bases for V and 2 bases for J; bases not matched to a gene: 9. Germline CDR1 LNHDA, CDR2 SQIVND (reference sequence). There are 15 residues in the CDR3. CDR3 coding DNA: TGTGCCAGCAGAGGAAGGACAGGGCCTGGAAACACCATATATTTT. Amino acid sequence: CASRGRTGPGNTIYF.

The chain recombines TRBV4-1 with TRBJ2-1, with a possible D match to TRBD1 (6 bases). Germline CDR1 and CDR2: MGHRA and YSYEKL. There are 15 residues in the CDR3. Trimming cost V 8 bases and J 1 base, with 15 bases left between them. CDR3 DNA sequence: TGCGCCAGCCAACGGACAGAAAGTTCCTACAATGAGCAGTTCTTC. Its translation: CASQRTESSYNEQFF.